The next 12 T cell receptor beta chains were all read from a single sample in a study of identifying expanded T cells in peripheral blood. The assay was immunoSEQ multiplex PCR, and TCRdb's table has in-frame clones only and misses some. The sample includes about 52,000 clones, approximately 86% of them seen just once. The sequenced sample consisted of blood. The receptors stem from a person aged 18 to 75 in good health.

This chain uses TRBV29-1 with TRBJ2-1, with TRBD2 matching 8 bases. CDR1 SQVTM and CDR2 ANQGSEA come from the germline V gene. This CDR3 is 14 amino acids long. The trim removed 4 bases at V and 6 bases at J, leaving 8 bases unmatched. This CDR3 is CSVVGAGGGNEQFF. The CDR3 DNA reads TGCAGCGTTGTAGGCGCGGGAGGAGGCAATGAGCAGTTCTTC.

This clone has a single count. The V and J genes are TRBV6-5 and TRBJ2-1; perhaps TRBD2 as D (5 bases). The CDR3 extends over 13 amino acids. V was trimmed by 0 bases and J by 7 bases, leaving 7 bases between them. Germline values: CDR1 MNHEY, CDR2 SVGAGI. The CDR3 sequence: CASSYSPGNEQFF. In nucleotides, the CDR3 is TGTGCCAGCAGTTACTCTCCGGGAAATGAGCAGTTCTTC.

The chain joins TRBV30 to TRBJ1-2; a possible D gene is TRBD1 (5 bases). Germline CDR1 GTSNPN, CDR2 SVGIG (reference sequence). Between the trimmed V and J ends, which lost 5 bases and 5 bases, there was a span of 12 bases. This CDR3 region has 12 residues. Here the CDR3 DNA reads TGTGCCTGGGGGGCGGGTCCTTATGGCTACACCTTC. It translates to CAWGAGPYGYTF.

The V call is TRBV11-2, the J call TRBJ2-5; 9 bases map to TRBD1. Losses at the gene ends were 1 base for V and 5 bases for J; bases not matched to a gene: 5. The CDR3 has 15 amino acids. Germline values: CDR1 SGHAT, CDR2 FQNNGV. CDR3 nucleotides: TGTGCCAGCAGCTTAGGGACAGGGGTTTGGGAGACCCAGTACTTC. It is translated as CASSLGTGVWETQYF.

The V gene is TRBV6-1, the J gene TRBJ1-1; no reliable D call. The length of the CDR3 is 14 residues. The germline V gene has CDR1 MNHNS and CDR2 SASEGT. The V end lost 2 bases, the J end lost 1 base, and 8 bases lay between the germline ends. The CDR3 sequence is CASSESWANTEAFF. CDR3 sequence (DNA): TGTGCCAGCAGTGAAAGCTGGGCGAACACTGAAGCTTTCTTT.

The rearrangement joins TRBV7-9 to TRBJ2-5; 7 nucleotides agree with TRBD1. Per the germline V gene, CDR1 is SEHNR and CDR2 is FQNEAQ (reference sequence). The CDR3 is 14 amino acids. After removal of 4 bases from V and 0 bases from J, the junction contained 2 bases not matched to a gene. CDR3 sequence: CASSSQGDQETQYF. The DNA of the CDR3 is TGTGCCAGCAGCTCTCAGGGGGACCAAGAGACCCAGTACTTC. The full variable domain, completed using reference TRBV7-9 and TRBJ2-5, is DTGVSQNPRHKITKRGQNVTFRCDPISEHNRLYWYRQTLGQGPEFLTYFQNEAQLEKSRLLSDRFSAERPKGSFSTLEIQRTEQGDSAMYLCASSSQGDQETQYFGPGTRLLVL.

V gene TRBV11-3 combines with J gene TRBJ2-1; D is perhaps TRBD2 (5 bases). Germline values: CDR1 SGHNT, CDR2 YENEEA. The CDR3 runs to 16 residues. The V end was cut by 4 bases, the J end by 5 bases, with 18 bases between. The DNA of the CDR3 is TGTGCCAGCAGCTCTCAGACTTTAACTAGAAACAATGAGCAGTTCTTC. It encodes CASSSQTLTRNNEQFF.

The rearrangement joins TRBV9 to TRBJ1-3; D gene uncertain. Trimming stripped 0 bases from V and 2 bases from J, with 6 bases between. CDR1 and CDR2 (germline): SGDLS, YYNGEE. The CDR3 sequence is 14 residues long. The CDR3 DNA reads TGTGCCAGCAGCGTAGCGACACCTGGAAACACCATATATTTT. This translates into CASSVATPGNTIYF.

The V gene is TRBV5-8, the J gene TRBJ2-3; TRBD2 matches at 7 bases. The trim removed 0 bases at V and 0 bases at J, leaving 7 bases unmatched. This CDR3 spans 17 amino acids. Germline assignment: CDR1 SGHTS and CDR2 YDEGEE. The CDR3 here is CASSLARTRPSTDTQYF. DNA of the CDR3: TGTGCCAGCAGCTTGGCCAGGACTAGGCCCAGCACAGATACGCAGTATTTT.

The genes are TRBV6-1 and TRBJ2-3; 7 bases align to TRBD1. CDR3 length equals 15 residues. Germline-derived CDR1 and CDR2 are MNHNS and SASEGT. J was trimmed by 2 bases and V by 9 bases; bases with no gene match: 11. The chain's CDR3 is CASIWRQGLTDTQYF. The CDR3 DNA sequence: TGTGCCAGTATTTGGAGACAGGGCCTCACAGATACGCAGTATTTT.

The chain is built from TRBV7-9 and TRBJ2-1, with 7 bases matching TRBD2. Trimming removed 0 bases from V and 3 bases from J; junction bases left unmatched: 8. Germline V CDR1 and CDR2: SEHNR, FQNEAQ (reference sequence). CDR3 length equals 17 residues. CDR3 DNA: TGTGCCAGCAGCTTAGCGCCTACGGGGGGAATCTACAATGAGCAGTTCTTC. Translation gives CASSLAPTGGIYNEQFF.

A single count supports this clone. The rearrangement uses TRBV7-8 and TRBJ1-6, with TRBD1 matching over 9 bases. V dropped 4 bases and J dropped 7; count of bases not matched to a gene: 8. Germline loops: CDR1 SGHVS, CDR2 FQNEAQ. The CDR3 is 16 amino acids. The CDR3 DNA reads TGTGCCAGCAGCTCACCCACAGGGGGCGGGAATTCACCCCTCCACTTT. It codes for CASSSPTGGGNSPLHF.